The 4 T cell receptor beta chains below come from one sample, sequenced in a study of somatic mutations in cytotoxic T cells in rheumatoid arthritis. Some clones are missing from TCRdb's copy, which holds only in-frame ones; the method was immunoSEQ multiplex PCR. The table records 15,000 to 20,000 clones, approximately 80% of them present only once. The sample taken for sequencing was CD8+ T cells sorted from blood. The source is a man aged 18 to 29 with rheumatoid arthritis.

This chain links TRBV23-1 with TRBJ2-7; D gene uncertain. TRBV23-1 is an ORF; its function is uncertain. Trimming left V 4 bases short and J 1 base short, with 5 bases between. The CDR3 extends over 12 amino acids. The CDR3 sequence is CASSLQSYEQYF. In DNA form, the CDR3 reads TGCGCCAGCAGTCTACAGTCCTACGAGCAGTACTTC.

The rearrangement links TRBV5-6 to TRBJ2-1; 10 bases fit TRBD1. The V gene end was trimmed by 4 bases and the J gene end by 4 bases; junction bases not matched to a gene: 8. CDR3 size: 16 residues. Germline values: CDR1 SGHDT, CDR2 YYEEEE. The CDR3 DNA sequence: TGTGCCAGCAGCGCCGACAGGGGGCAAACATACAATGAGCAGTTCTTC. Translating gives CASSADRGQTYNEQFF.

The V call is TRBV7-2, the J call TRBJ1-2; D ambiguous. This CDR3 spans 13 amino acids. CDR1 is SGHTA and CDR2 is FQGNSA in the germline V gene. V lost 9 bases to trimming and J lost 4 bases, with 15 bases between them. The CDR3, as DNA: TGTGCCAGGGCGCCACTCGATCGCTATGGCTACACCTTC. Translation: CARAPLDRYGYTF.

Only one count was recorded for this clone. The chain links TRBV7-9 to TRBJ1-1; D is perhaps TRBD1 (5 bases). CDR3 length equals 17 residues. Germline CDR1 and CDR2: SEHNR and FQNEAQ (reference sequence). Trimming took off 4 bases at V and 5 bases at J, with 23 bases between the two ends. CDR3 amino acids: CASSSEALRVWGTEAFF. The CDR3 coding sequence is TGTGCCAGCAGCTCGGAGGCCTTAAGGGTGTGGGGGACTGAAGCTTTCTTT.